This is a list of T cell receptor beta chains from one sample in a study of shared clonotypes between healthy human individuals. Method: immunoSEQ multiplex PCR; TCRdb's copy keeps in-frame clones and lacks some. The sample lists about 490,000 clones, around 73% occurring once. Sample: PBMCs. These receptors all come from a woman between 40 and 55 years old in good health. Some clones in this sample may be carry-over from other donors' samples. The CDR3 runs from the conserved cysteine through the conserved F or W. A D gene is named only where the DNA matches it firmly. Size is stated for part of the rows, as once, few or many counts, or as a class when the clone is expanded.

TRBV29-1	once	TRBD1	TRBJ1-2	TGCAGCGTTGGAGGGGGACAGACCTATGGCTACACCTTC	CSVGGGQTYGYTF
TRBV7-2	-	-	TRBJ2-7	TGTGCCAGCAGCACCAGGACCAGCCCCTACGAGCAGTACTTC	CASSTRTSPYEQYF
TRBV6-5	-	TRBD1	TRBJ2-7	TGTGCCAGCCAAAATACAGGGGCAGGGGAGCAGTACTTC	CASQNTGAGEQYF
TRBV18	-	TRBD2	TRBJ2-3	TGTGCCAGCTCACCACTAGCGGGTACCACAGATACGCAGTATTTT	CASSPLAGTTDTQYF
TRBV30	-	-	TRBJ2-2	TGTGCCTGGTTGGAGGGGGAGCTGTTTTTT	CAWLEGELFF
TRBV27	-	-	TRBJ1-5	TGTGCCAGCAGTTTATTTAGGACGGATAATCAGCCCCAGCATTTT	CASSLFRTDNQPQHF
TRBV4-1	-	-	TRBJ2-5	TGCGCCAGCAGCCAGCCCGGGTCCTCGATAGAGACCCAGTACTTC	CASSQPGSSIETQYF
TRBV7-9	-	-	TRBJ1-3	TGTGCCAGCAGCTTAGTAGGCATCTCTGGAAACACCATATATTTT	CASSLVGISGNTIYF
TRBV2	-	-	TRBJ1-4	TGTGCCAGCAATTCCCGGGCGGCGGATGAAAAACTGTTTTTT	CASNSRAADEKLFF
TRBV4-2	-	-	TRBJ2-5	TGTGCCAGCAGCCAAGGGGATTCTAGGGGGGAGACCCAGTACTTC	CASSQGDSRGETQYF
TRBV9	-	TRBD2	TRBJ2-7	TGTGCCAGCAGCGCCGGACTAGCGGGAGGAGAGGTGCAGTACTTC	CASSAGLAGGEVQYF
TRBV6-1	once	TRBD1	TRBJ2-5	TGTGCCAGCATCCTAGGGGGGGACAGGGAACAACAGTACTTC	CASILGGDREQQYF
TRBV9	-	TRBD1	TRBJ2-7	TGTGCCAGCAGCCGAGGACAGGGGGCCTACGAGCAGTACTTC	CASSRGQGAYEQYF
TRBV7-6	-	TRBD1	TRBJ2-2	TGTGCCAGCAGCTCTACAGGGGGCCCCGGGGAGCTGTTTTTT	CASSSTGGPGELFF
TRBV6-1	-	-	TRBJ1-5	TGTGCCAGCAGTCTGTTTAATCAGCCCCAGCATTTT	CASSLFNQPQHF
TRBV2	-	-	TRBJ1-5	TGTGCCAGCAGGGAGTTCCTTAATAGCAATCAGCCCCAGCATTTT	CASREFLNSNQPQHF
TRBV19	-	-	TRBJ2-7	TGTGCCAGTAGTATAGATCCCTCAGGGGCTGGCGAGCAGTACTTC	CASSIDPSGAGEQYF
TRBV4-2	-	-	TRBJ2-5	TGTGCCAGCAGCCAAGATCGAGGCGGGGAGACCCAGTACTTC	CASSQDRGGETQYF
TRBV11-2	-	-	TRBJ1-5	TGTGCCAGCAGCTTAGATCGAGCGGGGGCAGGGCAGCCCCAGCATTTT	CASSLDRAGAGQPQHF
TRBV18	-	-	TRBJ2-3	TGTGCCAGCTCTCCTACAGTGGACACAGATACGCAGTATTTT	CASSPTVDTDTQYF
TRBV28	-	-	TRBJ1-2	TGTGCCAGCAGGCTAACAAGGACAGCGCACTATGGCTACACCTTC	CASRLTRTAHYGYTF
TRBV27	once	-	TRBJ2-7	TGTGCCAGCAGTCCTCCCTACGAGCAGTACTTC	CASSPPYEQYF
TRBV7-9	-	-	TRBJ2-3	TGTGCCAGCAGCGCGGACGCAGATACGCAGTATTTT	CASSADADTQYF
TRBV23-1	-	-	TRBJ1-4	TGCGCCAGCAGTCAACCCTCCTACGAAAAACTGTTTTTT	CASSQPSYEKLFF
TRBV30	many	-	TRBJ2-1	TGTGCCTGGAGTCAGGGGCCCAATGAGCAGTTCTTC	CAWSQGPNEQFF
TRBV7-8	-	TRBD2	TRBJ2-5	TGTGCCAGCATCCCCAAGCGGGGTGGTCGAGCGGAGACCCAGTACTTC	CASIPKRGGRAETQYF
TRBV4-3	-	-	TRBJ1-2	TGCGCCAGCAGCCAAGATTGGCAGGGCCTTAACTATGGCTACACCTTC	CASSQDWQGLNYGYTF
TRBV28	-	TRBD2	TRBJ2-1	TGTGCCAGCAGCCTCCCCGGGACTAGCGGGAGCGCTGAGCAGTTCTTC	CASSLPGTSGSAEQFF
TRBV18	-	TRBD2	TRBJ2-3	TGTGCCAGCTCAAGGACTAGCGGGAGAAGCACAGATACGCAGTATTTT	CASSRTSGRSTDTQYF
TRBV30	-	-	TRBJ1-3	TGTGCCTGGAGCGGTGGGGGTACTGGAAACACCATATATTTT	CAWSGGGTGNTIYF
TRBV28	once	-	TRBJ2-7	TGTGCCAGCAGTTTATTTGCCGAGCAGTACTTC	CASSLFAEQYF
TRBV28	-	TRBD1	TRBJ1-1	TGTGCCAGCAGTTCCCCGGGACAGCATGTGTCTTTCTTT	CASSSPGQHVSFF
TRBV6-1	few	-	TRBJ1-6	TGTGCCAGCAGCTGGCGACACCGCGATTCACCCCTCCACTTT	CASSWRHRDSPLHF
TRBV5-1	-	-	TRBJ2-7	TGCGCCAGCAGATACCACCCGGCGGCCCCCTCCTACGAGCAGTACTTC	CASRYHPAAPSYEQYF
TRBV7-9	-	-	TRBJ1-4	TGTGCCAGCAGCCTTGCAGCGGGACATCTCTCTGAAAAACTGTTTTTT	CASSLAAGHLSEKLFF
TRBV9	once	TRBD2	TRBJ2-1	TGTGCCAGCAGCGTGGGGCTAGCGGCTTACAATGAGCAGTTCTTC	CASSVGLAAYNEQFF
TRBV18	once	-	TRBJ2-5	TGTGCCAGCTCACCAGTAAATTTACAGGTCCCCGAGACCCAGTACTTC	CASSPVNLQVPETQYF
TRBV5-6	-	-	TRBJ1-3	TGTGCCAGCAGCCGCGGGCGGCCCGCCGGAGGCACCATATATTTT	CASSRGRPAGGTIYF
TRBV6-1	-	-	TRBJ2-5	TGTGCCAGCAGTGAAGGGCCCTTGCCCGGAGTGGAGACCCAGTACTTC	CASSEGPLPGVETQYF
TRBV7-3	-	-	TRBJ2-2	TGTGCCAGCAGCTTCCTAGCGAACACCGGGGAGCTGTTTTTT	CASSFLANTGELFF
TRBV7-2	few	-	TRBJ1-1	TGTGCCAGCAGCTTACGATTATCCGGGACGGAAGCTTTCTTT	CASSLRLSGTEAFF
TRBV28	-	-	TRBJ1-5	TGTGCCAGCCTGCAGGGAGGTCAGCCCCAGCATTTT	CASLQGGQPQHF
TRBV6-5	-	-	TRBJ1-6	TGTGCCAGCAGGCCCGTCAGGGAGGGAAATTCACCCCTCCACTTT	CASRPVREGNSPLHF
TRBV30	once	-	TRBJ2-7	TGTGCCTGGAGTACGGGACTCCTTTCGTACTTC	CAWSTGLLSYF
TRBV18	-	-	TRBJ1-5	TGTGCCAGCTCAACTCAGCACAATCAGCCCCAGCATTTT	CASSTQHNQPQHF
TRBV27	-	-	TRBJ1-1	TGTGCCAGTCAAGCTCCCGCGGGGAGGGCTGAAGCTTTCTTT	CASQAPAGRAEAFF
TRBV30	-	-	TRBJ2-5	TGTGCCTGGAGTGTACAAGCGGAGCAGTACTTC	CAWSVQAEQYF
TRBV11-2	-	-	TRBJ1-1	TGTGCCAGCAGCACAGGGCTAGGAAACACTGAAGCTTTCTTT	CASSTGLGNTEAFF
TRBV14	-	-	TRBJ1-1	TGTGCCAGCAGCGGCTCAGGAGGGTTGCCTGAAGCTTTCTTT	CASSGSGGLPEAFF
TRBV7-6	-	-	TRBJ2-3	TGTGCCAGCAGCCCGAAGGTCCGGGTTCCTACGCAGTATTTT	CASSPKVRVPTQYF
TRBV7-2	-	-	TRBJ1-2	TGTGCCAGCATCCTAAAGGGGGGACGTGATGGCTACACCTTC	CASILKGGRDGYTF
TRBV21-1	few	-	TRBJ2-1	TGTGCCAGCAGCACCGAACTAGCTCCCCACAATGAGCAGTTCTTC	CASSTELAPHNEQFF
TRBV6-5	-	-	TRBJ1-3	TGTGCCAGCAGATCACAGGGTACTGACACCATATATTTT	CASRSQGTDTIYF
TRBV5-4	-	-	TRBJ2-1	TGTGCCAGCAGCCATTCCCGCAATGAGCAGTTCTTC	CASSHSRNEQFF
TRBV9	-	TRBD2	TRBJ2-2	TGTGCCAGCAGCGTAGAGGCGGGAGGAACCGGGGAGCTGTTTTTT	CASSVEAGGTGELFF